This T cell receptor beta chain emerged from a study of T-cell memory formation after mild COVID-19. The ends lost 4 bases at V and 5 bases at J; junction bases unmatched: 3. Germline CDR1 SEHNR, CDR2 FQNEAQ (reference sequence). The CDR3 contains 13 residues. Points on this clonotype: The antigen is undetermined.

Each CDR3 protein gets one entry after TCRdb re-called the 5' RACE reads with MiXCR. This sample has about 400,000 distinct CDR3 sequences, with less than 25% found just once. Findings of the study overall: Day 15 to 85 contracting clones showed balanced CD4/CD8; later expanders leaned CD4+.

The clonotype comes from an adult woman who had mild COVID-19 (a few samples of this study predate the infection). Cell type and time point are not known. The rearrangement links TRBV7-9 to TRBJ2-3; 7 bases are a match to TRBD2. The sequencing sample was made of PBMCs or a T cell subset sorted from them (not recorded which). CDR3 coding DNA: TGTGCCAGCAGCTCCTGGACTAGAGATACGCAGTATTTT. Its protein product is CASSSWTRDTQYF.